This TCR beta chain was sequenced for a study of shared T cell receptors in the human thymus. This CDR3 has 16 residues. J gave up 8 bases and V 4 bases, and 11 bases lay outside the gene matches. The germline V gene has CDR1 LGHNA and CDR2 YSLEER. Assay: immunoSEQ multiplex PCR; the TCRdb copy retains only in-frame clones and omits some. This table has under 850,000 clones, around 89% appearing once. The same sample was also studied in work on human thymus T cells. That paper adds: Corrective heart surgery yielded resections, and these provided the thymus tissue. Seemingly biased V and J gene usage marked thymic and blood repertoires.

V gene TRBV4-3 combines with J gene TRBJ1-4; TRBD1 aligns across 9 bases. The sequenced material came from thymocytes. The TCR originated in a boy in the first two years of life with a congenital heart defect. In DNA, the CDR3 is TGCGCCAGCAGCCCTCAGCCGGGACAGGGCTGCGAAAAACTGTTTTTT. Translating gives CASSPQPGQGCEKLFF.